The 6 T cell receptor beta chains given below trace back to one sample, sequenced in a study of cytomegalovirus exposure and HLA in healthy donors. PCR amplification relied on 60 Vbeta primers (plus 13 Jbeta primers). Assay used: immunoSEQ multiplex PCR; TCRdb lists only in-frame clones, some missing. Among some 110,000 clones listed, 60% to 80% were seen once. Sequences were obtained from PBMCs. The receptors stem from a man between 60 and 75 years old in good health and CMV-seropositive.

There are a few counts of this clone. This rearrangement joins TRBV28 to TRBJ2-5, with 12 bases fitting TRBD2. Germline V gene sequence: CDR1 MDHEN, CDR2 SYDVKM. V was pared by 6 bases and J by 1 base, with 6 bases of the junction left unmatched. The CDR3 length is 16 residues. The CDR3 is CASSPTTSGGQETQYF. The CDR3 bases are TGTGCCAGCAGCCCTACGACTAGCGGGGGCCAAGAGACCCAGTACTTC.

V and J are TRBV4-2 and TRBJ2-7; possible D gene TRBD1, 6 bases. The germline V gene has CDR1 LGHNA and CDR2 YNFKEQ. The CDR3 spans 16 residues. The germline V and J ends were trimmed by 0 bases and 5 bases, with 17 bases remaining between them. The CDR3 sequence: CASSQEWQGKNNEQYF. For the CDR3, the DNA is TGTGCCAGCAGCCAAGAGTGGCAGGGGAAAAACAACGAGCAGTACTTC.

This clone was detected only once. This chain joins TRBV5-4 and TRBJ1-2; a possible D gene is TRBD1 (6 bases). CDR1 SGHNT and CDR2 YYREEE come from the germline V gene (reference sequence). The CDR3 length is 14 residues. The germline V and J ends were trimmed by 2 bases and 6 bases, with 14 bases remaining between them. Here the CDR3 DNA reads TGTGCCAGCAGCTTACCACAGGGCAAGGATGGCTACACCTTC. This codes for CASSLPQGKDGYTF. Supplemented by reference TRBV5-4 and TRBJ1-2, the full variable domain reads ETGVTQSPTHLIKTRGQQVTLRCSSQSGHNTVSWYQQALGQGPQFIFQYYREEENGRGNFPPRFSGLQFPNYSSELNVNALELDDSALYLCASSLPQGKDGYTFGSGTRLTVV.

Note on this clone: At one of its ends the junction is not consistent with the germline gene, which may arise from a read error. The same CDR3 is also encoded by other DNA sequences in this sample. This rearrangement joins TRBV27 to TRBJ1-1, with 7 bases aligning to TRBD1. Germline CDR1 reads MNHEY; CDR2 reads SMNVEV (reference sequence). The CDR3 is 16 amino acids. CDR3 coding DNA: TGTGCCAGCAGTTTACCCCCGGCACAGGGGAACACTGAAGCCTTCTTT. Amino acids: CASSLPPAQGNTEAFF.

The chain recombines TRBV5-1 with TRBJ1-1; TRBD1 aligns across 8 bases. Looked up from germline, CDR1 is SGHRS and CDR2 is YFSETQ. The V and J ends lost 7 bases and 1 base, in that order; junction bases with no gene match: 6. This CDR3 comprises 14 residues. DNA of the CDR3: TGCGCCAGCCGTCAGGGGGCTAGGAACACTGAAGCTTTCTTT. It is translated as CASRQGARNTEAFF. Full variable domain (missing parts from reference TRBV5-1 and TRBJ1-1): KAGVTQTPRYLIKTRGQQVTLSCSPISGHRSVSWYQQTPGQGLQFLFEYFSETQRNKGNFPGRFSGRQFSNSRSEMNVSTLELGDSALYLCASRQGARNTEAFFGQGTRLTVV.

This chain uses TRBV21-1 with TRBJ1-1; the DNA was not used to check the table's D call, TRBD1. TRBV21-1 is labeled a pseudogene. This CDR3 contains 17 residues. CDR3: CASSKGVDRGGRTEAFF. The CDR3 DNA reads TGTGCCAGCAGCAAAGGAGTTGACAGGGGCGGAAGGACTGAAGCTTTCTTT.